A single sample is the source of the 25 T cell receptor beta chains below, sequenced in a study of blood T cell repertoires in COVID-19. Measured with immunoSEQ multiplex PCR; TCRdb has only the in-frame clones, and not every one. The sample records about 81,000 clones, over 70% being singletons. Source material: peripheral blood. The origin of the receptors is a woman aged 45-65 years with acute or convalescent COVID-19.

This clone was found a few times. V is TRBV3-1 (or the pseudogene TRBV3-2) and J is TRBJ1-6; D perhaps matches TRBD1 (5 bases). V lost 2 bases and J 8 bases, leaving 10 bases between the germline ends. Germline CDR1 and CDR2: LGHDT and YNNKEL (reference sequence). This CDR3 has 14 amino acids. This CDR3 is CASSQQGRDSPLHF. For the CDR3, the DNA is TGTGCCAGCAGCCAACAGGGTAGGGATTCACCCCTCCACTTT.

This rearrangement joins TRBV19 to TRBJ1-5; D gene uncertain. Germline CDR1 LNHDA, CDR2 SQIVND (reference sequence). This CDR3 comprises 16 residues. V was shortened by 3 bases and J by 3 bases, with 15 bases between the two germline ends. CDR3: CASSIFDTRNNQPQHF. CDR3 bases: TGTGCCAGTAGTATTTTCGACACCCGAAACAATCAGCCCCAGCATTTT. Full variable domain (rest looked up from reference TRBV19 and TRBJ1-5): DGGITQSPKYLFRKEGQNVTLSCEQNLNHDAMYWYRQDPGQGLRLIYYSQIVNDFQKGDIAEGYSVSREKKESFPLTVTSAQKNPTAFYLCASSIFDTRNNQPQHFGDGTRLSIL.

The chain carries TRBV27 and TRBJ1-5; 7 nucleotides match TRBD1. J lost 7 bases, V lost 6 bases, and 6 bases had no gene match. CDR3 length: 13 residues. Germline CDR1 and CDR2: MNHEY and SMNVEV (reference sequence). The CDR3 nucleotides are TGTGCCAGCAGCACAGGGGTTATCCAGCCCCAGCATTTT. Its translation: CASSTGVIQPQHF.

This chain joins TRBV14 and TRBJ2-1; D call uncertain. Germline V gene lookup returns CDR1 SGHDN and CDR2 FVKESK. Trimming removed 0 bases at V and 12 bases at J, with 12 bases between. This CDR3 is built from 13 residues. DNA of the CDR3: TGTGCCAGCAGCCAAGAGCGAGTTTCCGGGCAGTTCTTC. Translating gives CASSQERVSGQFF.

The chain recombines TRBV25-1 with TRBJ1-1; maybe TRBD1 (5 bases). CDR1 MGHDK and CDR2 SYGVNS come from the germline V gene. The CDR3 covers 15 residues. Trimming took off 5 bases at V and 2 bases at J, with 15 bases between the two ends. In nucleotides, the CDR3 is TGTGCCAGCAGTATTCTGGAGGGGATCAACACTGAAGCTTTCTTT. Translated, it gives CASSILEGINTEAFF.

On this clone: At one boundary the junction diverges from the germline segment, which might be a read error. This sample includes further DNA sequences coding for the same CDR3. The rearrangement uses TRBV15 and TRBJ2-7, with TRBD1 as a possible D gene (6 bases). The germline gives CDR1 LNHNV, CDR2 YYDKDF (reference sequence). CDR3 length: 16 amino acids. CDR3 DNA: TGTGCCACCAGCAGAGAGGCAGGGGCCACCACCTACGAGCAGTATTTC. Translated: CATSREAGATTYEQYF.

The chain employs TRBV5-4 and TRBJ2-7, with D possibly matching TRBD1 (6 bases). Germline V gene sequence: CDR1 SGHNT, CDR2 YYREEE (reference sequence). V lost 2 bases, J lost 5 bases, and 11 bases lay in between. The CDR3 runs 13 residues. The CDR3 coding sequence is TGTGCCAGCAGCTTCGGACAGAGGAACGAGCAGTACTTC. Protein product: CASSFGQRNEQYF.

The chain carries TRBV18 and TRBJ1-4; no clear D gene. The V and J ends lost 3 bases and 5 bases respectively, with 16 bases between them. This CDR3 spans 16 amino acids. CDR1 and CDR2 from the germline V gene are KGHSH and LQKENI. The CDR3 bases are TGTGCCAGCTCACCCACGGTAGTAGCCTCGAATGAAAAACTGTTTTTT. Residues: CASSPTVVASNEKLFF.

This chain uses TRBV5-1 with TRBJ2-7; maybe TRBD1 (5 bases). The V and J ends lost 3 bases and 1 base respectively, with 11 bases between them. Germline V lookup: CDR1 SGHRS, CDR2 YFSETQ. The CDR3 spans 14 residues. The CDR3 nucleotides are TGCGCCAGCAGCTCTACTACAGGTTCCTACGAGCAGTACTTC. This translates into CASSSTTGSYEQYF.

The rearrangement joins TRBV5-6 to TRBJ2-7; 7 bases fit TRBD1. The CDR3 is 12 residues long. V lost 4 bases, J lost 3 bases, and 1 base stayed unmatched. CDR1 and CDR2 from the germline V gene are SGHDT and YYEEEE. CDR3 loop: CASSNRGYEQYF. The DNA for the CDR3 is TGTGCCAGCAGCAACAGGGGCTACGAGCAGTACTTC.

V usage is TRBV2 and J usage is TRBJ1-1; the match to TRBD1 covers 7 bases. The germline CDR1 and CDR2 sequences are SNHLY and FYNNEI. The CDR3 runs to 13 residues. The J segment lost 8 bases and the V segment lost 8 bases, leaving 11 bases of the junction unmatched. The CDR3, as DNA: TGTGCCAGCGGGGACAGTGAGCTTGAGGAAGCTTTCTTT. Translated: CASGDSELEEAFF.

The chain recombines TRBV6-4 with TRBJ1-2; 9 bases agree with TRBD1. Germline V gene data show CDR1 as MRHNA and CDR2 as SNTAGT. The junction had 4 bases not matched to a gene; V was cut back by 6 bases and J by 8 bases. The CDR3 runs to 12 residues. The CDR3 bases are TGTGCCAGCAGCGCGGGACAGGGAGGCTACACCTTC. As protein: CASSAGQGGYTF.

This chain links TRBV28 with TRBJ2-5; maybe TRBD1 (5 bases). CDR3 length: 14 amino acids. The V end lost 2 bases, the J end lost 1 base, and 8 bases lay between the germline ends. The germline gives CDR1 MDHEN, CDR2 SYDVKM. The CDR3 protein is CASSLDSLQETQYF. The CDR3 nucleotides read TGTGCCAGCAGTTTAGACAGCCTCCAAGAGACCCAGTACTTC. Full variable domain (outside the CDR3, taken from reference TRBV28 and TRBJ2-5): DVKVTQSSRYLVKRTGEKVFLECVQDMDHENMFWYRQDPGLGLRLIYFSYDVKMKEKGDIPEGYSVSREKKERFSLILESASTNQTSMYLCASSLDSLQETQYFGPGTRLLVL.

The V gene is TRBV4-3, the J gene TRBJ1-2, with 9 bases aligning to TRBD1. The junction had 10 bases not matched to a gene; V was cut back by 1 base and J by 4 bases. This CDR3 comprises 17 residues. Germline CDR1 is LGHNA and CDR2 is YSLEER. The CDR3 DNA reads TGCGCCAGCAGCCAAGGTTCGACAGGGGGACTAATCTATGGCTACACCTTC. Encoded protein: CASSQGSTGGLIYGYTF.

The chain carries TRBV15 and TRBJ1-2, with D tentatively TRBD1 (5 bases). CDR3 length equals 15 residues. Germline loops: CDR1 LNHNV, CDR2 YYDKDF (reference sequence). Trimming stripped 0 bases from V and 4 bases from J, with 12 bases between. The CDR3 loop reads CATSREQAGPYGYTF. The DNA of the CDR3 is TGTGCCACCAGCAGAGAGCAGGCAGGGCCCTATGGCTACACCTTC.

This clone was counted a few times. The gene calls are TRBV6-6 and TRBJ2-7, with 7 positions matching TRBD1. This CDR3 is built from 14 residues. Germline V gene data show CDR1 as MNHNY and CDR2 as SVGAGI (reference sequence). V gave up 10 bases and J gave up 0 bases; unmatched junction bases: 9. The CDR3 here is CATLLDRSSYEQYF. The CDR3 DNA follows: TGTGCCACCCTCTTGGACAGGAGCTCCTACGAGCAGTACTTC.

The V call is TRBV19, the J call TRBJ1-1, with TRBD1 matching 9 bases. The ends lost 5 bases at V and 1 base at J; junction bases unmatched: 8. The CDR3 extends over 16 amino acids. The V gene's germline CDR1 is LNHDA and CDR2 SQIVND (reference sequence). CDR3: CASSSSWDRENTEAFF. Written as DNA, the CDR3 is TGTGCCAGTAGTTCCTCCTGGGACAGGGAGAACACTGAAGCTTTCTTT.

The rearrangement joins TRBV7-9 to TRBJ2-7, with 9 bases lining up with TRBD1. This CDR3 comprises 15 residues. V gave up 3 bases and J gave up 7 bases; unmatched junction bases: 10. Germline assignment: CDR1 SEHNR and CDR2 FQNEAQ (reference sequence). The CDR3 region is CASSFSGTGKGEQYF. The CDR3 DNA reads TGTGCCAGCAGCTTTTCCGGGACAGGGAAGGGGGAGCAGTACTTC.

This sequence joins TRBV5-4 and TRBJ2-7, with 10 bases identical to TRBD2. The CDR3 extends over 14 amino acids. Trimming removed 4 bases from V and 3 bases from J; junction bases left unmatched: 4. Germline V CDR1 and CDR2: SGHNT, YYREEE (reference sequence). The DNA of the CDR3 is TGTGCCAGCAGCCTTAGCGGGGGGCTCTACGAGCAGTACTTC. Protein: CASSLSGGLYEQYF.

The count of this clone is one. The rearrangement joins TRBV9 to TRBJ2-3; the match to TRBD2 covers 10 bases. V was clipped by 1 base and J by 6 bases; unmatched bases: 5. The germline gives CDR1 SGDLS, CDR2 YYNGEE. The CDR3 is 15 amino acids. In DNA form, the CDR3 reads TGTGCCAGCAGCGTATCGGGACTAGCGAGGGATACGCAGTATTTT. Residues: CASSVSGLARDTQYF.

V gene TRBV27 combines with J gene TRBJ1-2; D gene ambiguous. Trimming pared 3 bases from V and 0 bases from J, leaving 11 bases between. CDR3 length: 15 residues. The germline V gene encodes CDR1 MNHEY and CDR2 SMNVEV (reference sequence). The CDR3 is CASSLELSPNYGYTF. For the CDR3, the DNA is TGTGCCAGCAGTTTGGAGTTAAGTCCTAACTATGGCTACACCTTC.

The V gene is TRBV7-2, the J gene TRBJ2-1; 13 nucleotides line up with TRBD2. V lost 1 base, J lost 9 bases, and 3 bases stayed unmatched. The CDR3 runs 15 residues. From germline, CDR1 is SGHTA and CDR2 FQGNSA. As DNA, the CDR3 is TGTGCCAGCAGCTTAGGGGGACTAGCGGGGTCTGAGCAGTTCTTC. Protein sequence: CASSLGGLAGSEQFF.

This sequence joins TRBV28 and TRBJ1-3, with TRBD1 as a possible D gene (5 bases). The CDR3 totals 16 residues. With 2 bases removed from V and 0 bases from J, the gap between germline ends came to 11 bases. From germline, CDR1 is MDHEN and CDR2 SYDVKM. The CDR3 DNA is TGTGCCAGCAGTTTAGCGGGGGAGCCCTCTGGAAACACCATATATTTT. It specifies CASSLAGEPSGNTIYF. Looking up the rest from reference TRBV28 and TRBJ1-3 gives the full variable domain: DVKVTQSSRYLVKRTGEKVFLECVQDMDHENMFWYRQDPGLGLRLIYFSYDVKMKEKGDIPEGYSVSREKKERFSLILESASTNQTSMYLCASSLAGEPSGNTIYFGEGSWLTVV.

In nucleotides, the CDR3 is TGTGCCAGCAGCGGGGGACAGGGCTTCACCATGAACACTGAAGCTTTCTTT. Protein product: CASSGGQGFTMNTEAFF. The chain combines TRBV7-9 with TRBJ1-1; TRBD1 agrees at 9 bases. This CDR3 comprises 17 residues. Germline lookup yields CDR1 SEHNR and CDR2 FQNEAQ (reference sequence). V lost 5 bases and J lost 0; bases outside the gene matches: 10.

The genes are TRBV7-9 and TRBJ1-1; D unclear. The CDR3 is 14 residues long. V was clipped by 5 bases and J by 1 base, with 11 bases between them. Germline CDR1 is SEHNR and CDR2 is FQNEAQ (reference sequence). This CDR3 reads CASSRVERNTEAFF. The DNA of the CDR3 is TGTGCCAGCAGCAGGGTTGAGAGGAACACTGAAGCTTTCTTT.